The 9 T cell receptor beta chains listed next were all sequenced from one sample in a study of T-cell reconstitution after alpha-beta-depleted transplantation in children. The library targeted TCRbeta and was prepared with unique molecular identifiers. One entry per CDR3 protein, called by TCRdb with MiXCR from the PCR reads. The sample yields around 960,000 distinct CDR3 sequences, 25% to 35% seen once. The source material was PBMCs, mostly from graft donor cells, sampled 360 days after TCRalphabeta/CD19-depleted stem cell transplant. These receptors were collected from a boy under three years old who had a stem cell transplant for SCID, so the T cells may come from the graft donor.

V and J are TRBV6-5 and TRBJ1-2; 7 bases line up with TRBD1. The CDR3 totals 15 residues. CDR1 is MNHEY, CDR2 SVGAGI, per germline. J gave up 4 bases and V 6 bases, and 11 bases lay outside the gene matches. The CDR3 bases are TGTGCCAGCAGCTTAGACAGGGATTTCGGCTATGGCTACACCTTC. As protein: CASSLDRDFGYGYTF.

The chain carries TRBV2 and TRBJ1-5; D remains ambiguous. Germline V gene sequence: CDR1 SNHLY, CDR2 FYNNEI. Trimming pared 8 bases from V and 0 bases from J, leaving 11 bases between. This CDR3 region has 14 residues. CDR3 protein: CASGRAFSNQPQHF. The CDR3, as DNA: TGTGCCAGCGGGAGGGCATTTAGCAATCAGCCCCAGCATTTT.

This rearrangement joins TRBV2 to TRBJ2-7; possible D gene TRBD1, 5 bases. This CDR3 comprises 14 residues. In germline, CDR1 is SNHLY, CDR2 FYNNEI. V was clipped by 4 bases and J by 0 bases, with 10 bases between them. CDR3 bases: TGTGCCAGCAGTGGACAGACTTCCTCCTACGAGCAGTACTTC. Translated: CASSGQTSSYEQYF.

This clonotype was seen only a few times. The chain carries TRBV28 and TRBJ1-1; 9 bases agree with TRBD1. The CDR3 contains 15 residues. After removal of 6 bases from V and 6 bases from J, the junction contained 11 bases not matched to a gene. Per the germline V gene, CDR1 is MDHEN and CDR2 is SYDVKM. The CDR3 here is CASSLSGTGIPEAFF. In DNA form, the CDR3 reads TGTGCCAGCAGCCTCTCCGGGACAGGGATTCCTGAAGCTTTCTTT.

This clonotype was counted a few times. The genes are TRBV12-3 or TRBV12-4 and TRBJ2-5; perhaps TRBD2 as D (7 bases). The V gene lost 6 bases and the J gene lost 1 base, with 18 bases spanning the gap. The CDR3 extends over 16 amino acids. The CDR3 DNA sequence: TGTGCCAGCAGCCCAGTCCCGCGGGGGCCCCAAGAGACCCAGTACTTC. Protein sequence: CASSPVPRGPQETQYF.

This chain links TRBV7-8 with TRBJ1-1, with 8 bases matching TRBD1. The germline gives CDR1 SGHVS, CDR2 FQNEAQ. V lost 6 bases to trimming and J lost 1 base; unmatched junction nucleotides: 7. The CDR3 runs 15 residues. CDR3 sequence reads: CASSSDRGWNTEAFF. The CDR3 DNA follows: TGTGCCAGCAGTTCCGACAGGGGATGGAACACTGAAGCTTTCTTT.

This clonotype was observed a handful of times. The rearrangement uses TRBV28 and TRBJ2-1, with D maybe TRBD2 (5 bases). The germline V and J ends were trimmed by 2 bases and 7 bases, with 18 bases remaining between them. The germline CDR1 and CDR2 sequences are MDHEN and SYDVKM. The CDR3 covers 16 residues. The CDR3 loop reads CASSLPPPSSGNEQFF. CDR3 coding DNA: TGTGCCAGCAGTTTACCTCCCCCCAGCTCGGGGAATGAGCAGTTCTTC.

This chain connects TRBV7-6 to TRBJ1-4; D gene ambiguous. Trimming left V 2 bases short and J 4 bases short, with 11 bases between. In germline, CDR1 is SGHVS, CDR2 FNYEAQ. CDR3 size: 15 residues. The CDR3 is CASSLNLGINEKLFF. In DNA form, the CDR3 reads TGTGCCAGCAGCTTAAATCTGGGAATTAATGAAAAACTGTTTTTT.

This clonotype was counted between two and nine times. This chain links TRBV12-5 with TRBJ2-2, with D unclear. The V gene's germline CDR1 is LGHNT and CDR2 FRNRAP. The CDR3 has 11 amino acids. V gave up 1 base and J gave up 6 bases, with 0 bases separating them. CDR3 in DNA: TGTGCTAGTGGTTTGGCCGGGGAGCTGTTTTTT. This sequence encodes CASGLAGELFF.